This section outlines one T cell receptor beta chain sequence together with its context. As yet, its antigen is unknown. The CDR3 totals 17 residues. The V gene's germline CDR1 is MGHRA and CDR2 YSYEKL. Trimming cost V 0 bases and J 4 bases; bases outside gene matches: 8. This sample was taken from a study of early T cells in non-severe SARS-CoV-2 infection. Study details: Sequenced material consisted of bulk RNA (from unsorted whole blood), and chains were unpaired. Notes on the study in general: The VDJdb matching leaned toward anti-spike CD8 responses and overlooked private and CD4 specificities.

Attachment of unique molecular identifiers was made to individual cDNA molecules. TCRdb analysed the 5' RACE reads with MiXCR anew, one entry per CDR3 protein. The sample holds fewer than 130,000 distinct CDR3 sequences; about 12% are singletons and the top ten take about 4%. The sequencing used whole blood, collected at baseline. The chain couples TRBV4-1 to TRBJ2-7, with 11 nucleotides matching TRBD1. This sequence was found in an adult who was a healthcare worker with PCR-confirmed SARS-CoV-2 infection or an uninfected control (not recorded which). The CDR3 region is CASSQEPRTGGLYEQYF. As DNA, the CDR3 is TGCGCCAGCAGCCAAGAACCGAGGACAGGGGGCCTTTACGAGCAGTACTTC.